This T cell receptor beta chain was found in a study of T-cell reconstitution after alpha-beta-depleted transplantation in children. This clonotype was seen at least ten times. Unique molecular identifiers were incorporated when the TCRbeta library was constructed. TCRdb re-called the PCR reads with MiXCR, one entry per CDR3 protein. This table has 150,000 to 250,000 distinct CDR3 sequences, just under 6.5% appearing once. The germline CDR1 and CDR2 sequences are SGHDT and YYEEEE. There are 15 residues in the CDR3. The ends were cut back, 4 bases at V and 1 base at J, with 15 bases in the middle. The specimen comprised PBMCs, sampled before TCRalphabeta/CD19-depleted stem cell transplant. This sequence joins TRBV5-6 and TRBJ2-7; D may match TRBD1 or TRBD2 (5 bases each). The receptor was derived from a girl under three years old with combined immunodeficiency, due to receive a stem cell transplant. The CDR3 sequence is CASSPLRDGSYEQYF. The CDR3 DNA follows: TGTGCCAGCAGCCCCCTGAGGGACGGATCCTACGAGCAGTACTTC.